These 20 T cell receptor beta chains were sequenced from one sample in a study of cytomegalovirus exposure and HLA in healthy donors. This PCR relied on a set of 60 Vbeta primers and 13 Jbeta primers. Profiling relied on immunoSEQ multiplex PCR, and the TCRdb table lists in-frame clones only, not all of them. The sample gives about 140,000 clones, 76% of which show up once; approximately 1.8% is in the top ten. The material sequenced was PBMCs. The receptors shown here come from a female donor in good health and CMV-seropositive.

The chain has TRBV7-6 and TRBJ2-1; the D gene is possibly TRBD2 (6 bases). Germline CDR1 and CDR2: SGHVS and FNYEAQ. The CDR3 is 19 residues long. V lost 4 bases to trimming and J lost 0 bases, with 22 bases between them. The CDR3: CASSYQSGVAESSYNEQFF. In DNA, the CDR3 is TGTGCCAGCAGCTATCAATCGGGGGTAGCGGAGAGCTCCTACAATGAGCAGTTCTTC.

The chain employs TRBV6-1 and TRBJ1-3; no definite D call. The germline V gene has CDR1 MNHNS and CDR2 SASEGT. Trimming left V 4 bases short and J 2 bases short, with 6 bases between. This CDR3 comprises 13 residues. The CDR3 nucleotides read TGTGCCAGCAGTGGGCAGACTGGAAACACCATATATTTT. It translates to CASSGQTGNTIYF.

This rearrangement joins TRBV4-1 to TRBJ2-2, with 7 nucleotides matching TRBD2. This CDR3 comprises 17 residues. V dropped 3 bases and J dropped 2; count of bases not matched to a gene: 9. Germline loops: CDR1 MGHRA, CDR2 YSYEKL. CDR3 bases: TGCGCCAGCAGCCAGGCCCCTAGCGGAGCAAACACCGGGGAGCTGTTTTTT. It translates to CASSQAPSGANTGELFF.

This sequence joins TRBV30 and TRBJ2-1, with D perhaps matching TRBD1 (5 bases). Germline CDR1 GTSNPN, CDR2 SVGIG (reference sequence). This CDR3 region has 11 residues. V was shortened by 8 bases and J by 6 bases, with 11 bases between the two germline ends. The DNA for the CDR3 is TGTGCCCGACAGTTCAGCAATGAGCAGTTCTTC. Translating gives CARQFSNEQFF. Full variable domain (rest looked up from reference TRBV30 and TRBJ2-1): SQTIHQWPATLVQPVGSPLSLECTVEGTSNPNLYWYRQAAGRGLQLLFYSVGIGQISSEVPQNLSASRPQDRQFILSSKKLLLSDSGFYLCARQFSNEQFFGPGTRLTVL.

The V and J genes are TRBV30 and TRBJ2-5, with 14 bases fitting TRBD2. The length of the CDR3 is 15 residues. Germline CDR1 and CDR2: GTSNPN and SVGIG (reference sequence). Trimming cost V 2 bases and J 7 bases; bases outside gene matches: 6. CDR3 loop: CAWSLQTSGRGTQYF. The CDR3 coding sequence is TGTGCCTGGAGTCTCCAGACTAGCGGGAGGGGGACCCAGTACTTC.

The chain joins TRBV25-1 to TRBJ2-1, with 9 bases fitting TRBD2. The germline gives CDR1 MGHDK, CDR2 SYGVNS. Unmatched junction bases numbered 4, after V lost 4 bases and J lost 3 bases. The CDR3 has 15 amino acids. CDR3 nucleotide sequence: TGTGCCAGCAGTGGTAGGACTAGCGACTACAATGAGCAGTTCTTC. Encoded protein: CASSGRTSDYNEQFF. The full variable domain, in which reference TRBV25-1 and TRBJ2-1 provide the parts outside the CDR3, is EADIYQTPRYLVIGTGKKITLECSQTMGHDKMYWYQQDPGMELHLIHYSYGVNSTEKGDLSSESTVSRIRTEHFPLTLESARPSHTSQYLCASSGRTSDYNEQFFGPGTRLTVL.

The V gene is TRBV10-3, the J gene TRBJ2-1; 7 bases are shared with TRBD1. The trim removed 0 bases at V and 2 bases at J, leaving 4 bases unmatched. The CDR3 has 16 amino acids. The germline V gene encodes CDR1 ENHRY and CDR2 SYGVKD. CDR3 DNA sequence: TGTGCCATCAGTGAGTCCTGGACAGGCCCCTACAATGAGCAGTTCTTC. Protein: CAISESWTGPYNEQFF.

This chain uses TRBV5-1 with TRBJ1-4, with a weak D call TRBD1 (6 bases). Trimming shortened V by 3 bases and J by 4 bases, and 13 bases separated the two germline ends. The CDR3 consists of 15 residues. Germline V gene lookup returns CDR1 SGHRS and CDR2 YFSETQ. The CDR3 loop is CASSSAGAFNEKLFF. The CDR3 DNA is TGCGCCAGCAGCTCTGCAGGGGCCTTTAATGAAAAACTGTTTTTT.

The gene calls are TRBV5-6 and TRBJ1-4, with D maybe TRBD1 (6 bases). Trimming left V 4 bases short and J 4 bases short, with 14 bases between. Germline V gives CDR1 SGHDT, CDR2 YYEEEE. The CDR3 extends over 15 amino acids. The CDR3 sequence: CASSRGHDLNEKLFF. The CDR3 region has the DNA TGTGCCAGCAGCAGGGGACACGACCTTAATGAAAAACTGTTTTTT.

V and J are TRBV27 and TRBJ2-1; TRBD2 is a possible D gene (6 bases). The CDR3 has 14 residues. Germline values: CDR1 MNHEY, CDR2 SMNVEV (reference sequence). V lost 5 bases and J lost 2, with 10 bases in between. This CDR3 reads CASSPTRTYNEQFF. Written as DNA, the CDR3 is TGTGCCAGCAGTCCGACTAGGACCTACAATGAGCAGTTCTTC.

The chain couples TRBV5-4 to TRBJ2-2; D remains unclear. The length of the CDR3 is 12 residues. The ends were cut back, 2 bases at V and 7 bases at J, with 6 bases in the middle. From germline, CDR1 is SGHNT and CDR2 YYREEE (reference sequence). CDR3 loop: CASSFSNGELFF. CDR3 nucleotides: TGTGCCAGCAGCTTTTCAAACGGGGAGCTGTTTTTT.

The DNA for the CDR3 is TGTGCCAGCAGCCCTGCGGGGGTTCTAGCGGGATTAGGCACCGGGGAGCTGTTTTTT. This codes for CASSPAGVLAGLGTGELFF. This chain connects TRBV5-6 to TRBJ2-2; 9 bases line up with TRBD2. The CDR3 runs to 19 residues. The germline gives CDR1 SGHDT, CDR2 YYEEEE. J gave up 4 bases and V 4 bases, and 17 bases lay outside the gene matches.

The chain carries TRBV5-5 and TRBJ2-7; 7 bases fit TRBD1. Germline assignment: CDR1 SGHKS and CDR2 YYEKEE (reference sequence). The CDR3 contains 15 residues. The junction had 16 bases not matched to a gene; V was cut back by 6 bases and J by 7 bases. The DNA for the CDR3 is TGTGCCAGCAACCATGGGACAGCATCCAGGGGGGAGCAGTACTTC. Amino acid sequence: CASNHGTASRGEQYF.

This chain uses TRBV5-5 with TRBJ1-4; D is ambiguous. Germline values: CDR1 SGHKS, CDR2 YYEKEE (reference sequence). V lost 0 bases and J lost 3, with 6 bases in between. This CDR3 region has 14 residues. This CDR3 is CASSLGSANEKLFF. The DNA for the CDR3 is TGTGCCAGCAGCTTGGGCAGCGCTAATGAAAAACTGTTTTTT.

The gene calls are TRBV30 and TRBJ2-5; 7 nucleotides align to TRBD1. With 4 bases clipped from V and 2 bases from J, the junction kept 7 bases outside the gene matches. This CDR3 region has 14 residues. The germline V gene encodes CDR1 GTSNPN and CDR2 SVGIG (reference sequence). Here the CDR3 reads CAWTRTGTQETQYF. CDR3 DNA sequence: TGTGCCTGGACAAGGACAGGAACACAAGAGACCCAGTACTTC.

This sequence joins TRBV4-1 and TRBJ2-3; TRBD1 aligns across 7 bases. The CDR3 spans 16 residues. The junction had 8 bases not matched to a gene; V was cut back by 1 base and J by 4 bases. Per germline, CDR1 MGHRA and CDR2 YSYEKL. This chain's CDR3 is CASSQATGDGPDTQYF. CDR3 nucleotide sequence: TGCGCCAGCAGCCAAGCAACAGGGGATGGTCCAGATACGCAGTATTTT.

This rearrangement joins TRBV5-1 to TRBJ2-7; maybe TRBD2 (6 bases). This CDR3 spans 16 amino acids. V dropped 0 bases and J dropped 6 bases, with 19 bases sitting between them. CDR1 and CDR2 (germline): SGHRS, YFSETQ. The CDR3 DNA follows: TGCGCCAGCAGCTTGGGCCGGGAAACGACTAGTTTCGAGCAGTACTTC. Translation gives CASSLGRETTSFEQYF. Together with reference TRBV5-1 and TRBJ2-7, the CDR3 gives the full variable domain: KAGVTQTPRYLIKTRGQQVTLSCSPISGHRSVSWYQQTPGQGLQFLFEYFSETQRNKGNFPGRFSGRQFSNSRSEMNVSTLELGDSALYLCASSLGRETTSFEQYFGPGTRLTVT.

This clone was detected only a few times. The J gene is TRBJ2-1, the V gene TRBV9, with TRBD1 identical over 8 bases. In germline, CDR1 is SGDLS, CDR2 YYNGEE. V lost 0 bases to trimming and J lost 8 bases; unmatched junction nucleotides: 16. The CDR3 contains 18 residues. CDR3 DNA: TGTGCCAGCAGCGTAGCCCAACGAGACAGGGGCGGCGGGGATGAGCAGTTCTTC. It codes for CASSVAQRDRGGGDEQFF.

The chain carries TRBV5-4 and TRBJ2-1, with TRBD2 identical over 7 bases. The CDR3 length is 15 residues. The germline V gene has CDR1 SGHNT and CDR2 YYREEE (reference sequence). Trimming cost V 0 bases and J 7 bases; bases outside gene matches: 7. The CDR3 nucleotides read TGTGCCAGCAGCTTGGGACTAGCTAGAAGAAATGAGCAGTTCTTC. The encoded protein is CASSLGLARRNEQFF.

The chain employs TRBV7-8 and TRBJ1-4; a possible D gene is TRBD1 (6 bases). CDR1 is SGHVS and CDR2 is FQNEAQ in the germline V gene. The CDR3 consists of 16 residues. V dropped 5 bases and J dropped 0 bases, with 13 bases sitting between them. CDR3 DNA: TGTGCCAGCAGCGCCTTGGACAGTGCAACTAATGAAAAACTGTTTTTT. It encodes CASSALDSATNEKLFF.